Detailed here is one T cell receptor (beta chain). The immunoSEQ assay was v3. Produced via immunoSEQ multiplex PCR; TCRdb's table is partial and in-frame only. The data show approximately 12,000 clones, about 80% seen once. This sample was taken from a study of TIL therapy for anti-PD-1-resistant metastatic lung cancer. Study summary: Tumors had a median PD-L1 proportion score of 5% to 6.5%.

Time point: pre-treatment sample, taken before nivolumab and TIL therapy. V was shortened by 4 bases and J by 6 bases, with 13 bases between the two germline ends. Germline values: CDR1 SGHAT, CDR2 FQNNGV. This CDR3 has 14 amino acids. This TCR was recovered from a person between 25 and 79 years old with non-small cell lung cancer. The chain joins TRBV11-2 to TRBJ2-1; possible D gene TRBD2, 6 bases. The source was blood, collected at baseline. This CDR3 reads CASSWTGTLNEQFF. CDR3 coding DNA: TGTGCCAGCAGCTGGACCGGGACTCTCAATGAGCAGTTCTTC. Drawing the rest from reference TRBV11-2 and TRBJ2-1, the complete variable domain is EAGVAQSPRYKIIEKRQSVAFWCNPISGHATLYWYQQILGQGPKLLIQFQNNGVVDDSQLPKDRFSAERLKGVDSTLKIQPAKLEDSAVYLCASSWTGTLNEQFFGPGTRLTVL.